This T cell receptor beta chain was found in a study of beta chain features in type 1 diabetes. The whole isolated RNA underwent reverse transcription, so sequencing captured expressed TCRB transcripts. This table comes from immunoSEQ multiplex PCR, and its TCRdb copy is limited to in-frame clones, with some not included. This sample has 350,000 to 400,000 clones; more than 12% occur once, and the top ten carry more than 0.015%. General observations from the study: Across patients, naive, central memory and Treg TCRB repertoires exhibited apparently greater similarity than was observed across healthy donors. Significant though moderate, a shortening of TCRB CDR3s appeared in all four CD4+ subsets of Type 1 diabetes patients.

In its sample, this clone was seen a few times. Its target is unknown. Averaging roughly 120 mL, one heparinised blood draw came from each individual donor. Without exception, sorted populations had purity beyond 98%. The CDR3 has 16 amino acids. Trimming took off 1 base at V and 7 bases at J, with 17 bases between the two ends. Looked up from germline, CDR1 is SGHDN and CDR2 is FVKESK. The J gene is TRBJ1-5, the V gene TRBV14; D is unclear. Sequenced input: naive CD4+ T cells from blood. The receptor comes from a young woman in good health. The CDR3 DNA sequence: TGTGCCAGCAGCCAAGGTGGAGGGCGAGGAGGCCAGCCCCAGCATTTT. Translated: CASSQGGGRGGQPQHF.